This T cell receptor beta chain was sequenced for a study of T cell responses to AZD1222 COVID-19 vaccine. Concerning this clone itself: Its target is not known.

The assay was immunoSEQ multiplex PCR, and TCRdb's table has in-frame clones only and misses some. Here the sample spans 90,000 to 120,000 clones, roughly 87% being singletons. V lost 8 bases and J 5 bases, leaving 6 bases between the germline ends. CDR1 and CDR2 (germline): SGHAT, FQNNGV. The CDR3 covers 10 residues. Points from the study as a whole: Researchers report vaccine-associated CD4 TCRs spanning spike, with dominance at 160-218 and 743-854. Reports indicate that nearly half of spike-specific TCRs are directed at unmutated variant regions. Donors, mostly white British, included more females; clonal diversity was possibly underestimated. All repertoire sampling was performed exclusively after the peak T cell response.

Sequences were derived from peripheral blood, sampled 28 days after the second AZD1222 dose. The chain uses TRBV11-2 and TRBJ2-5; perhaps TRBD1 as D (5 bases). This receptor was taken from an adult who received the AZD1222 COVID-19 vaccine. Written as DNA, the CDR3 is TGTGCCAGCGGACACGAGACCCAGTACTTC. Encoded protein: CASGHETQYF.